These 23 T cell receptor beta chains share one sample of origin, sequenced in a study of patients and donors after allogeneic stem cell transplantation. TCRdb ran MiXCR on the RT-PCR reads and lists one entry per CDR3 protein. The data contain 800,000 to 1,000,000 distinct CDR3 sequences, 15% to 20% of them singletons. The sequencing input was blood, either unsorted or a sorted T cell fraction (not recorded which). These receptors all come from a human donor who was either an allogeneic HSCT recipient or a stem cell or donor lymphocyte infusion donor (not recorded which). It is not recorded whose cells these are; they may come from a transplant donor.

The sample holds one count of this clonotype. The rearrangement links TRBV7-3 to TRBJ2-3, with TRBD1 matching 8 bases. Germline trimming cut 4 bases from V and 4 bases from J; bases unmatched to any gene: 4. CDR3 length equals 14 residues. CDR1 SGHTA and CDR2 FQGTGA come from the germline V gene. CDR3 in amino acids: CASSSRTGPDTQYF. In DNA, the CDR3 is TGTGCCAGCAGCTCTCGGACAGGGCCAGATACGCAGTATTTT.

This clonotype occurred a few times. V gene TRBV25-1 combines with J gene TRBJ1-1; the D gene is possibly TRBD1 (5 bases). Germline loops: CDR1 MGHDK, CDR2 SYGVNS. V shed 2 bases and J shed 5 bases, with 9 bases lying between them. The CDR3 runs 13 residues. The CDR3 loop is CASSEPGRTEAFF. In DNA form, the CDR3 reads TGTGCCAGCAGTGAACCAGGGAGGACTGAAGCTTTCTTT.

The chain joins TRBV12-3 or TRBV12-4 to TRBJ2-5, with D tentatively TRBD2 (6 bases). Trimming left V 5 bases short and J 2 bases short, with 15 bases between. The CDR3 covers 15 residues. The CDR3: CASSPPSALQETQYF. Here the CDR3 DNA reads TGTGCCAGCAGTCCCCCTAGCGCATTACAAGAGACCCAGTACTTC.

CDR3: CASSYFRGKNNEQFF. CDR3 in DNA: TGTGCCAGCAGTTACTTTCGGGGGAAAAACAATGAGCAGTTCTTC. The chain employs TRBV6-2 or TRBV6-3 and TRBJ2-1, with D perhaps TRBD2 (6 bases). V shed 1 base and J shed 5 bases, with 12 bases lying between them. Germline V lookup: CDR1 MNHEY, CDR2 SVGEGT. There are 15 residues in the CDR3.

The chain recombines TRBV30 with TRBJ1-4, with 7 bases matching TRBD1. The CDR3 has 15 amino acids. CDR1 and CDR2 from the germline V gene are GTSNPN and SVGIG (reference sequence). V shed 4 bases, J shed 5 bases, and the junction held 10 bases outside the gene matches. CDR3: CAWTGLDRLNEKLFF. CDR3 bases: TGTGCCTGGACCGGCCTGGACAGGCTGAATGAAAAACTGTTTTTT. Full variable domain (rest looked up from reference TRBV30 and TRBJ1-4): SQTIHQWPATLVQPVGSPLSLECTVEGTSNPNLYWYRQAAGRGLQLLFYSVGIGQISSEVPQNLSASRPQDRQFILSSKKLLLSDSGFYLCAWTGLDRLNEKLFFGSGTQLSVL.

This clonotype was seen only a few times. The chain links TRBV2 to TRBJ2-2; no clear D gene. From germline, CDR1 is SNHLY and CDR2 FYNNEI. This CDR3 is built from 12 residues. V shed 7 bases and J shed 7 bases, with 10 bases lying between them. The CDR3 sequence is CASIPLGGELFF. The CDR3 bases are TGTGCCAGCATCCCGTTGGGCGGGGAGCTGTTTTTT.

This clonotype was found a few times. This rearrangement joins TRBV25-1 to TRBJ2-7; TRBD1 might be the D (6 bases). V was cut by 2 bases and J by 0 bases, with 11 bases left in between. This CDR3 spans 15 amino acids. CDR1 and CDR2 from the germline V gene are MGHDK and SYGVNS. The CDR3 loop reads CASSEGGRDSYEQYF. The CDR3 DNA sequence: TGTGCCAGCAGTGAAGGGGGCAGGGACTCCTACGAGCAGTACTTC.

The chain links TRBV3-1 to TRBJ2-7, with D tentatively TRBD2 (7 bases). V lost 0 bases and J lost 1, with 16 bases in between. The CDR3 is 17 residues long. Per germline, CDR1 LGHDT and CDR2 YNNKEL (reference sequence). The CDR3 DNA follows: TGTGCCAGCAGCCAAGATTGGGAGGGGGGACCTTCCTACGAGCAGTACTTC. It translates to CASSQDWEGGPSYEQYF.

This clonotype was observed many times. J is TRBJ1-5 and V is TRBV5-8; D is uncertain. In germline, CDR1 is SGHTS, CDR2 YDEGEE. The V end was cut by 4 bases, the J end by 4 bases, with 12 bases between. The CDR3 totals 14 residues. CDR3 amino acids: CASSGGGQNQPQHF. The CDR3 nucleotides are TGTGCCAGCAGCGGAGGAGGGCAAAATCAGCCCCAGCATTTT. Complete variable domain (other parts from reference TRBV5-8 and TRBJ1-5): EAGVTQSPTHLIKTRGQQATLRCSPISGHTSVYWYQQALGLGLQFLLWYDEGEERNRGNFPPRFSGRQFPNYSSELNVNALELEDSALYLCASSGGGQNQPQHFGDGTRLSIL.

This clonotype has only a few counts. The CDR3 nucleotides read TGTGCCAGCAGTGAATTAGGGGCATACGAGCAGTACTTC. Its translation is CASSELGAYEQYF. V gene TRBV25-1 combines with J gene TRBJ2-7, with D possibly TRBD1 on 5 matching bases. The CDR3 sequence is 13 residues long. V was clipped by 1 base and J by 4 bases, with 8 bases between them. CDR1 is MGHDK, CDR2 SYGVNS, per germline.

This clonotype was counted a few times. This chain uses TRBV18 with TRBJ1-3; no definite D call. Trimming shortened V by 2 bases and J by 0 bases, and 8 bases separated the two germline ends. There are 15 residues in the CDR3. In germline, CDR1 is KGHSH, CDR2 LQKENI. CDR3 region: CASSPKAVSGNTIYF. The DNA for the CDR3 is TGTGCCAGCTCACCAAAGGCGGTCTCTGGAAACACCATATATTTT.

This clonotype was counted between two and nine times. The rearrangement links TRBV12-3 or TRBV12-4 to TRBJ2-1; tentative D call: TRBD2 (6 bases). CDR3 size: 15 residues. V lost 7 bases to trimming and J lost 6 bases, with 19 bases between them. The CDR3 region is CASTLWGDWGNEQFF. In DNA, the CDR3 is TGTGCCAGCACCCTATGGGGGGATTGGGGCAATGAGCAGTTCTTC.

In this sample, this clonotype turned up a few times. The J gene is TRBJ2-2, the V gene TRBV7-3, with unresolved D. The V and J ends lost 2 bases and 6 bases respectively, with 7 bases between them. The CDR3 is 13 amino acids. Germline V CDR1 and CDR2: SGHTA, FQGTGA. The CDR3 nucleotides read TGTGCCAGCAGCTTAGGGGATCCCGGGGAGCTGTTTTTT. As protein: CASSLGDPGELFF.

CDR3 DNA: TGTGCCAGCAGTGAAGTAGCGGGGGACAATGAGCAGTTCTTC. Protein product: CASSEVAGDNEQFF. The gene calls are TRBV2 and TRBJ2-1, with 9 bases that match TRBD2. The germline gives CDR1 SNHLY, CDR2 FYNNEI. The CDR3 runs to 14 residues. The ends lost 1 base at V and 5 bases at J; junction bases unmatched: 0.

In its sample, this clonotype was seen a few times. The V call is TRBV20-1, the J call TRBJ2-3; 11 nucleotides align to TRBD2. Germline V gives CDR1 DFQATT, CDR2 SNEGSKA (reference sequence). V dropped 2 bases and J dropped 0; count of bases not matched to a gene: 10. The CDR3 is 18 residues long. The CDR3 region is CSARPPSGRTSSTDTQYF. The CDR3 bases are TGCAGTGCTAGACCCCCTAGCGGGAGGACCTCTAGCACAGATACGCAGTATTTT.

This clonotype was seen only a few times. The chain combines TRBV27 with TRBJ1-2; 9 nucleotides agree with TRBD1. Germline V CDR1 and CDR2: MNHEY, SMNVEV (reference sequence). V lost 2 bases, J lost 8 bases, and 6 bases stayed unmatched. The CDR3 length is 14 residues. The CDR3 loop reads CASSLAGQGFGYTF. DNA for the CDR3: TGTGCCAGCAGTTTAGCGGGACAGGGTTTCGGCTACACCTTC.

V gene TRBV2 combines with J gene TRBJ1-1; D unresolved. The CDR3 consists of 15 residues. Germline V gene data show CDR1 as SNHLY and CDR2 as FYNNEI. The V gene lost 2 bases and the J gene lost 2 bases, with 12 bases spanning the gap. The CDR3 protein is CASSEMARLNTEAFF. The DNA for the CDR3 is TGTGCCAGCAGTGAAATGGCCAGGCTTAACACTGAAGCTTTCTTT.

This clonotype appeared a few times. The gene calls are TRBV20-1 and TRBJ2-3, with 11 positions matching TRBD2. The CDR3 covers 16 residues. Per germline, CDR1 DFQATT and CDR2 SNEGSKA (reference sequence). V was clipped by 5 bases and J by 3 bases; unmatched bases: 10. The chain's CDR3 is CSAPNILAGVTDTQYF. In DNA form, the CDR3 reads TGCAGTGCTCCGAATATACTAGCGGGGGTTACAGATACGCAGTATTTT.

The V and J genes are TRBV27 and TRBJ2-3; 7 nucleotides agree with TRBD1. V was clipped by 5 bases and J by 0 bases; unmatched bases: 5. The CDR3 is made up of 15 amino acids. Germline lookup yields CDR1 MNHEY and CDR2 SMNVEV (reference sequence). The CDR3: CASSGTDTSTDTQYF. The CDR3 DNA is TGTGCCAGCAGTGGGACAGATACAAGCACAGATACGCAGTATTTT.

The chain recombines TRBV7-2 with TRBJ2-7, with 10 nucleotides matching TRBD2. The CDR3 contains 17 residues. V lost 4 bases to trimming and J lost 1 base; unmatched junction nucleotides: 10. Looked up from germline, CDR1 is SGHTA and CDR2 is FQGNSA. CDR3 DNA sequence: TGTGCCAGCAGCTCCTTCGGACTAGCGGATTTATCCTACGAGCAGTACTTC. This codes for CASSSFGLADLSYEQYF.

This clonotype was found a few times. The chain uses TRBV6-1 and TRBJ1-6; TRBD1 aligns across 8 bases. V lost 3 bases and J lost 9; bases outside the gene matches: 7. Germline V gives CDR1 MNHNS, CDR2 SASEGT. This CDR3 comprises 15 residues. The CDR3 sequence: CASSDWTGSTSPLHF. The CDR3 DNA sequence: TGTGCCAGCAGTGATTGGACAGGGTCGACTTCACCCCTCCACTTT.

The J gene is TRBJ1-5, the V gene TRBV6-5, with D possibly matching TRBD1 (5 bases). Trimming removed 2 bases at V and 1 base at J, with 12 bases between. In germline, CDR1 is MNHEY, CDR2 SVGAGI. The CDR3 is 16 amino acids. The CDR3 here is CASSYGAPTSNQPQHF. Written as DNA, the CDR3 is TGTGCCAGCAGTTACGGGGCACCCACGAGCAATCAGCCCCAGCATTTT.

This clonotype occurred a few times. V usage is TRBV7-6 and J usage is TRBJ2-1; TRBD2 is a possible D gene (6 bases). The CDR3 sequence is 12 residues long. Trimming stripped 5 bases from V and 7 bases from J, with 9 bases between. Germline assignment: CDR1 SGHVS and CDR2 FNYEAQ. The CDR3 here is CASSQLANEQFF. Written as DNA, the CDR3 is TGTGCCAGCAGCCAACTAGCTAATGAGCAGTTCTTC.